Listed below are T cell receptor beta chains from one sample, sequenced in a study of shared clonotypes between healthy human individuals. TCRdb's copy holds only in-frame clones and misses some; the assay was immunoSEQ multiplex PCR. Counted here are approximately 530,000 clones, approximately 94% occurring once; the ten biggest clones make up nearly 0.065%. Sequenced: naive CD4+ T cells sorted from blood. Receptors were obtained from a woman younger than 45 in good health. Each CDR3 is given with its conserved first and last residue. D genes are given only for firm matches. Expanded clones are given a class, and other clones once, few, many or no size at all.

>once|NA|TRBV5-4|TRBJ1-1
CASTTGREWGEAFF
TGTGCCAGCACCACGGGACGGGAGTGGGGTGAAGCTTTCTTT
>NA|NA|TRBV5-4|TRBJ1-1
CASSLVGGETAFF
TGTGCCAGCAGCTTGGTGGGGGGCGAAACAGCTTTCTTT
>NA|NA|TRBV28|TRBJ2-7
CASSFGVYVPYEQYF
TGTGCCAGCAGTTTCGGGGTTTACGTTCCCTACGAGCAGTACTTC
>NA|NA|TRBV28|TRBJ1-2
CAISMGGPYYGYTF
TGTGCCATCTCCATGGGGGGGCCGTACTATGGCTACACCTTC
>NA|TRBD1|TRBV5-5|TRBJ2-3
CASSSPSQGKFTDTQYF
TGTGCCAGCAGCTCGCCCTCACAGGGGAAATTCACAGATACGCAGTATTTT
>few|NA|TRBV7-2|TRBJ1-1
CASSIRGSDEAFF
TGTGCCAGCAGCATAAGAGGGTCAGATGAAGCTTTCTTT
>NA|NA|TRBV6-1|TRBJ2-6
CASMRAGANVLTF
TGTGCCAGCATGAGGGCCGGGGCCAACGTCCTGACTTTC
>NA|NA|TRBV18|TRBJ1-1
CASSHTEATNTEAFF
TGTGCCAGCTCCCATACGGAAGCAACTAACACTGAAGCTTTCTTT
>NA|NA|TRBV28|TRBJ1-2
CASSLTDNYGYTF
TGTGCCAGCAGTTTGACGGATAACTATGGCTACACCTTC
>NA|NA|TRBV6-1|TRBJ2-7
CASSERAAEQYF
TGTGCCAGCAGTGAGAGGGCAGCAGAGCAGTACTTC
>NA|NA|TRBV12-5|TRBJ2-7
CASGLERRQEFSYEQYF
TGTGCTAGTGGTTTGGAACGAAGACAGGAGTTCTCCTACGAGCAGTACTTC
>NA|TRBD1|TRBV25-1|TRBJ2-2
CASSGWDRGTGELFF
TGTGCCAGCAGTGGCTGGGACAGGGGGACCGGGGAGCTGTTTTTT
>NA|NA|TRBV19|TRBJ1-2
CASVSLTNYGYTF
TGTGCCAGCGTTTCATTGACTAACTATGGCTACACCTTC
>NA|NA|TRBV15|TRBJ1-4
CATSREGGGNREKLFF
TGTGCCACCAGCAGAGAAGGTGGGGGAAATCGGGAAAAACTGTTTTTT
>NA|NA|TRBV11-2|TRBJ2-7
CASSLDHDSSYEQYF
TGTGCCAGCAGCTTAGATCATGACAGCTCCTACGAGCAGTACTTC
>NA|NA|TRBV28|TRBJ2-5
CASSYTQETQYF
TGTGCCAGCAGTTATACACAAGAGACCCAGTACTTC
>few|NA|TRBV9|TRBJ2-7
CASSETDQIQYEQYF
TGTGCCAGCAGCGAAACAGATCAGATCCAATACGAGCAGTACTTC
>NA|NA|TRBV28|TRBJ1-2
CASNSGGYGYTF
TGTGCCAGCAACTCGGGGGGATATGGCTACACCTTC
>NA|TRBD1|TRBV7-2|TRBJ2-1
CASSFPGTGVKNEQFF
TGTGCCAGCAGCTTTCCCGGGACAGGGGTTAAGAATGAGCAGTTCTTC
>NA|NA|TRBV30|TRBJ1-5
CAWSWKRGFGGNQPQHF
TGTGCCTGGAGTTGGAAAAGGGGATTTGGGGGAAATCAGCCCCAGCATTTT
>NA|NA|TRBV7-2|TRBJ2-7
CASSLGPGTYEQYF
TGTGCCAGCAGCTTAGGACCGGGGACCTACGAGCAGTACTTC
>NA|NA|TRBV18|TRBJ1-5
CASSPLGDQPQHF
TGTGCCAGCTCACCACTCGGGGATCAGCCCCAGCATTTT
>NA|TRBD1|TRBV27|TRBJ1-1
CASSQGQGNTEAFF
TGTGCCAGCAGTCAAGGACAGGGGAACACTGAAGCTTTCTTT
>NA|NA|TRBV30|TRBJ2-7
CAWAGVIPYEQYF
TGTGCCTGGGCCGGGGTCATCCCTTACGAGCAGTACTTC
>NA|TRBD1|TRBV6-1|TRBJ1-1
CASSEATGGFRGTEAFF
TGTGCCAGCAGTGAAGCGACAGGGGGATTTAGGGGCACTGAAGCTTTCTTT
>NA|TRBD2|TRBV27|TRBJ2-2
CASSPWTSGNGELFF
TGTGCCAGCAGCCCGTGGACTAGCGGGAACGGGGAGCTGTTTTTT
>NA|TRBD2|TRBV14|TRBJ2-7
CASRASGLGEQYF
TGTGCCAGCAGAGCTAGCGGGCTCGGCGAGCAGTACTTC
>once|TRBD1|TRBV11-2|TRBJ1-2
CASSASGTGTYGYTF
TGTGCCAGCAGCGCGTCCGGGACAGGGACTTATGGCTACACCTTC
>NA|TRBD1|TRBV19|TRBJ2-7
CATREGTGFYEQYF
TGTGCCACCAGGGAGGGGACAGGGTTTTACGAGCAGTACTTC
>NA|NA|TRBV28|TRBJ2-7
CASSYRVKTYEQYF
TGTGCCAGCAGTTACAGGGTAAAAACCTACGAGCAGTACTTC
>NA|NA|TRBV29-1|TRBJ2-3
CSVVVDTQYF
TGCAGCGTTGTGGTAGATACGCAGTATTTT
>NA|NA|TRBV5-1|TRBJ2-2
CASSFRGVRTGELFF
TGCGCCAGCAGCTTTAGGGGAGTTAGGACCGGGGAGCTGTTTTTT
>NA|NA|TRBV18|TRBJ1-1
CASAMGPEAFF
TGTGCCAGCGCGATGGGGCCTGAAGCTTTCTTT
>NA|TRBD1|TRBV2|TRBJ2-5
CASNGDRGRETQYF
TGTGCCAGCAACGGGGACAGGGGAAGGGAGACCCAGTACTTC
>NA|NA|TRBV5-8|TRBJ2-7
CASSFYHGVASYEQYF
TGTGCCAGCAGCTTTTATCACGGGGTCGCATCCTACGAGCAGTACTTC
>NA|TRBD2|TRBV7-9|TRBJ2-7
CASSLAEALADEQYF
TGTGCCAGCAGCTTAGCTGAGGCGCTAGCGGACGAGCAGTACTTC
>NA|NA|TRBV28|TRBJ1-1
CASSSQGTEAFF
TGTGCCAGCAGTTCACAGGGAACTGAAGCTTTCTTT
>NA|NA|TRBV19|TRBJ1-4
CASSMDLNGEKLFF
TGTGCCAGTAGTATGGACCTAAACGGTGAAAAACTGTTTTTT
>NA|NA|TRBV27|TRBJ2-2
CASLHKGAGELFF
TGTGCCAGCCTCCATAAGGGGGCCGGGGAGCTGTTTTTT
>few|TRBD1|TRBV20-1|TRBJ1-2
CSAPGQSGYTF
TGCAGTGCCCCGGGACAGTCCGGCTACACCTTC
>NA|NA|TRBV7-6|TRBJ2-5
CASSLGTRLGETQYF
TGTGCCAGCAGCTTAGGTACGCGGTTAGGAGAGACCCAGTACTTC
>NA|NA|TRBV5-1|TRBJ2-5
CASRKFVGAEETQYF
TGCGCCAGCAGAAAGTTCGTGGGAGCGGAGGAGACCCAGTACTTC
>NA|TRBD1|TRBV7-9|TRBJ1-4
CASSLGQGTNEKLFF
TGTGCCAGCAGCCTGGGACAGGGAACTAATGAAAAACTGTTTTTT
>once|NA|TRBV28|TRBJ1-5
CASSFLLGGNQPQHF
TGTGCCAGCAGTTTTCTACTAGGGGGCAATCAGCCCCAGCATTTT
>once|TRBD2|TRBV4-1|TRBJ2-2
CASSHRTSGNGANTGELFF
TGCGCCAGCAGCCACCGGACTAGCGGGAACGGCGCGAACACCGGGGAGCTGTTTTTT
>NA|NA|TRBV6-6|TRBJ1-5
CASSYAGQLSNQPQHF
TGTGCCAGCAGTTACGCCGGACAGTTAAGCAATCAGCCCCAGCATTTT
>NA|NA|TRBV5-1|TRBJ2-3
CASSFGDTQYF
TGCGCCAGCAGCTTTGGGGATACGCAGTATTTT
>NA|TRBD1|TRBV6-6|TRBJ2-6
CASRTQGSGANVLTF
TGTGCCAGCAGGACACAGGGGTCCGGGGCCAACGTCCTGACTTTC
>NA|NA|TRBV18|TRBJ1-1
CASSSAAEAFF
TGTGCCAGCTCATCGGCGGCTGAAGCTTTCTTT
>NA|NA|TRBV7-9|TRBJ2-6
CASSLGLSGANVLTF
TGTGCCAGCAGCTTAGGTCTCTCTGGGGCCAACGTCCTGACTTTC
>NA|NA|TRBV7-9|TRBJ1-4
CASDSGVEEKLFF
TGTGCCAGCGATTCGGGGGTGGAGGAAAAACTGTTTTTT
>NA|TRBD1|TRBV7-6|TRBJ1-3
CASSWDRVKDGNTIYF
TGTGCCAGCAGCTGGGACAGGGTTAAAGATGGAAACACCATATATTTT
>NA|NA|TRBV7-9|TRBJ2-2
CASSLGHINTGELFF
TGTGCCAGCAGCCTAGGACACATAAACACCGGGGAGCTGTTTTTT
>NA|TRBD1|TRBV4-1|TRBJ2-5
CASSQDPGTGGETQYF
TGCGCCAGCAGCCAAGATCCCGGGACAGGGGGAGAGACCCAGTACTTC
>NA|NA|TRBV7-9|TRBJ1-1
CASLLAAGPNTEAFF
TGTGCCAGCCTCCTGGCAGCAGGCCCGAACACTGAAGCTTTCTTT
>NA|TRBD1|TRBV2|TRBJ1-1
CASSEPVGGGRNTEAFF
TGTGCCAGCAGTGAACCGGTAGGAGGGGGCCGAAACACTGAAGCTTTCTTT
>NA|TRBD2|TRBV4-1|TRBJ2-1
CASSRLPTSGRGNEQFF
TGCGCCAGCAGCCGCCTCCCGACTAGCGGGAGAGGCAATGAGCAGTTCTTC